The 19 T cell receptor beta chains in this list originate from one sample, sequenced in a study of CD8+CD57+ T cells in acquired aplastic anemia (dated by TCRdb to 2016 to 2018). Instrument on record: Illumina HiSeq 2000. Genomic DNA served as template for TCR beta VDJ combination and CDR3 sequence profiling. TCRdb applied fastp at Q25 and MiXCR to the public reads, then kept only in-frame beta chains. Rows merge per CDR3 protein into single entries with the most common DNA and genes. The sample profile shows roughly 130,000 distinct CDR3 sequences; around 48% of them were found once. Clones ranked in the top ten supply 2% to 3% of the sample. Sequenced input: sorted CD4+, CD8+, or CD8+CD57+ T cells (not recorded which) from PBMCs. Source of these receptors: a human donor in good health, serving as a control.

This clonotype was counted ten times or more. The chain uses TRBV6-5 and TRBJ1-1; TRBD1 aligns across 7 bases. The CDR3 is made up of 14 amino acids. The germline gives CDR1 MNHEY, CDR2 SVGAGI. V was pared by 2 bases and J by 3 bases, with 3 bases of the junction left unmatched. The CDR3: CASSYRGQDTEAFF. The CDR3 DNA sequence: TGTGCCAGCAGTTACAGGGGGCAGGACACTGAAGCTTTCTTT.

The chain recombines TRBV5-1 with TRBJ2-7; a possible D gene is TRBD1 (6 bases). This CDR3 comprises 15 residues. Germline V gene lookup returns CDR1 SGHRS and CDR2 YFSETQ. The V end lost 4 bases, the J end lost 3 bases, and 17 bases lay between the germline ends. CDR3 bases: TGCGCCAGCAGCCTGGGTCCCCGGGACAACTACGAGCAGTACTTC. This translates into CASSLGPRDNYEQYF. The whole variable domain, filled in from reference TRBV5-1 and TRBJ2-7, reads KAGVTQTPRYLIKTRGQQVTLSCSPISGHRSVSWYQQTPGQGLQFLFEYFSETQRNKGNFPGRFSGRQFSNSRSEMNVSTLELGDSALYLCASSLGPRDNYEQYFGPGTRLTVT.

This clonotype was recorded a few times. J is TRBJ2-5 and V is TRBV18; no definite D call. The germline V gene has CDR1 KGHSH and CDR2 LQKENI. This CDR3 is 13 amino acids long. Trimming removed 2 bases from V and 1 base from J, with 5 bases in between. DNA of the CDR3: TGTGCCAGCTCACCAAGAACCCAAGAGACCCAGTACTTC. Protein sequence: CASSPRTQETQYF. The full variable domain, rest sourced from reference TRBV18 and TRBJ2-5, is NAGVMQNPRHLVRRRGQEARLRCSPMKGHSHVYWYRQLPEEGLKFMVYLQKENIIDESGMPKERFSAEFPKEGPSILRIQQVVRGDSAAYFCASSPRTQETQYFGPGTRLLVL.

V and J are TRBV10-3 and TRBJ1-2, with D tentatively TRBD1 (5 bases). The V and J ends lost 4 bases and 6 bases respectively, with 9 bases between them. The CDR3 has 12 residues. The germline CDR1 and CDR2 sequences are ENHRY and SYGVKD. The CDR3 sequence is CAISGTGDGYTF. The CDR3, as DNA: TGTGCCATCAGTGGAACGGGGGATGGCTACACCTTC.

This clonotype was seen many times. The chain carries TRBV9 and TRBJ2-3; TRBD1 agrees at 9 bases. The CDR3 runs 17 residues. Germline V lookup: CDR1 SGDLS, CDR2 YYNGEE. The V gene end was trimmed by 0 bases and the J gene end by 2 bases; junction bases not matched to a gene: 7. In nucleotides, the CDR3 is TGTGCCAGCAGCGTAGTCGGGACAGGGATAATCACAGATACGCAGTATTTT. It encodes CASSVVGTGIITDTQYF.

The chain couples TRBV11-1 to TRBJ2-3; D perhaps matches TRBD1 (6 bases). V lost 4 bases and J lost 0, with 14 bases in between. Germline V lookup: CDR1 SGHAT, CDR2 FQDESV (reference sequence). CDR3 length: 16 residues. DNA for the CDR3: TGTGCCAGCAGCTCCTACAGGGAAACTAGCACAGATACGCAGTATTTT. Translated, it gives CASSSYRETSTDTQYF.

This clonotype occurred once. Compared with germline, one end of the junction differs, possibly owing to a read error. The chain uses TRBV25-1 and TRBJ2-7; 7 bases align to TRBD1. The CDR3 is made up of 14 amino acids. The germline V gene has CDR1 MGHDK and CDR2 SYGVNS. This CDR3 is CASSESGQLYEQYF. The CDR3 bases are TGCGCCAGCAGTGAGTCGGGACAGCTTTACGAGCAGTACTTC.

This chain uses TRBV7-2 with TRBJ2-5; 10 positions agree with TRBD1. Germline loops: CDR1 SGHTA, CDR2 FQGNSA. V shed 2 bases, J shed 6 bases, and the junction held 3 bases outside the gene matches. The CDR3 runs to 14 residues. CDR3 region: CASSLRDRGQTQYF. As DNA, the CDR3 is TGTGCCAGCAGCTTACGGGACAGGGGACAGACCCAGTACTTC.

The rearrangement links TRBV5-1 to TRBJ2-7; 8 bases are a match to TRBD1. The CDR3 is 14 residues long. Per germline, CDR1 SGHRS and CDR2 YFSETQ. V trimming: 2 bases; J trimming: 5 bases; junction bases outside the gene matches: 6. The CDR3 sequence is CASSFRGQVDEQYF. The CDR3 nucleotides read TGCGCCAGCAGCTTTAGGGGACAGGTAGACGAGCAGTACTTC.

The chain combines TRBV29-1 with TRBJ1-2, with 9 bases that match TRBD1. Germline V CDR1 and CDR2: SQVTM, ANQGSEA. The CDR3 covers 13 residues. V lost 6 bases and J lost 5; bases outside the gene matches: 7. The CDR3 DNA follows: TGCAGCGTGGAAAAGGGACAGGGATATGGCTACACCTTC. This translates into CSVEKGQGYGYTF.

V and J are TRBV20-1 and TRBJ2-5; no firm D call. Germline V gene sequence: CDR1 DFQATT, CDR2 SNEGSKA (reference sequence). V was cut by 1 base and J by 5 bases, with 14 bases left in between. CDR3 length: 14 residues. Here the CDR3 DNA reads TGCAGTGCTAGAGTTCCCAGCGTAAGGGAGACCCAGTACTTC. It yields the protein CSARVPSVRETQYF.

This clonotype was counted at least ten times. This chain joins TRBV9 and TRBJ2-1; 11 nucleotides line up with TRBD2. CDR3 length: 16 residues. CDR1 and CDR2 (germline): SGDLS, YYNGEE. The V segment lost 3 bases and the J segment 0 bases; nucleotides outside the gene matches: 2. The CDR3 sequence is CASSASGGSSYNEQFF. The CDR3 DNA sequence: TGTGCCAGCAGCGCTAGCGGGGGGTCCTCCTACAATGAGCAGTTCTTC.

This clonotype has only a few counts. In DNA form, the CDR3 reads TGCAGTGCTCAACCCGGACTAGCGGGGGGCGAGCAGTACTTC. As protein: CSAQPGLAGGEQYF. The chain uses TRBV20-1 and TRBJ2-7; 14 positions agree with TRBD2. This CDR3 comprises 14 residues. The V gene end was trimmed by 5 bases and the J gene end by 6 bases; junction bases not matched to a gene: 6. Germline V gene data show CDR1 as DFQATT and CDR2 as SNEGSKA (reference sequence).

On this clonotype: Likely a read error: the CDR3 ends without its conserved phenylalanine or tryptophan. The CDR3 protein is CASSLGSGNTIYN. CDR3 DNA sequence: TGTGCCAGCAGCTTAGGCTCTGGAAACACCATATATAAT. J is TRBJ1-3 and V is TRBV7-2, with D uncertain. CDR1 is SGHTA, CDR2 FQGNSA, per germline. V was clipped by 1 base and J by 0 bases, with 1 base between them. The CDR3 consists of 13 residues.

This clonotype has ten or more counts. This chain uses TRBV10-2 with TRBJ2-7; 7 positions agree with TRBD2. J was trimmed by 7 bases and V by 0 bases; bases with no gene match: 18. CDR1 and CDR2 from the germline V gene are WSHSY and SAAADI. This CDR3 has 18 amino acids. The DNA of the CDR3 is TGCGCCAGCAGTGAGTCCGTAAAGACTAGCAGGTTCCGTGGTGAGCAGTACTTC. Its translation is CASSESVKTSRFRGEQYF.

V usage is TRBV20-1 and J usage is TRBJ1-5; the D is unclear. The length of the CDR3 is 12 residues. Germline-derived CDR1 and CDR2 are DFQATT and SNEGSKA (reference sequence). With 3 bases removed from V and 9 bases from J, the gap between germline ends came to 12 bases. CDR3 DNA: TGCAGTGCTAGGGTTATCAATGGGCCCCAGCATTTT. This codes for CSARVINGPQHF.

This clonotype was picked up many times. The J gene is TRBJ2-1, the V gene TRBV7-2; 7 positions agree with TRBD2. J was trimmed by 0 bases and V by 1 base; bases with no gene match: 0. Looked up from germline, CDR1 is SGHTA and CDR2 is FQGNSA. The CDR3 runs to 15 residues. DNA of the CDR3: TGTGCCAGCAGCTTAGGGACTAGCTCCTACAATGAGCAGTTCTTC. Translating gives CASSLGTSSYNEQFF.

This clonotype was counted ten times or more. The CDR3, as DNA: TGTGCCAGCAAGGGGGACAGCACCTACGAGCAGTACTTC. Translation gives CASKGDSTYEQYF. The rearrangement links TRBV12-3 or TRBV12-4 to TRBJ2-7, with TRBD1 matching 7 bases. CDR3 length: 13 residues. V lost 7 bases, J lost 2 bases, and 5 bases stayed unmatched.

The rearrangement uses TRBV20-1 and TRBJ2-1; D gene uncertain. The germline V gene has CDR1 DFQATT and CDR2 SNEGSKA (reference sequence). The CDR3 extends over 14 amino acids. V was pared by 5 bases and J by 9 bases, with 20 bases between. CDR3 loop: CSAWTPGSSGEQFF. CDR3 sequence (DNA): TGCAGTGCTTGGACCCCAGGTTCCTCGGGTGAGCAGTTCTTC.